The 18 T cell receptor beta chains listed next were all sequenced from one sample in a study of technical replicates of blood from a handful of donors. Profiled with immunoSEQ multiplex PCR; TCRdb holds only in-frame clones, not every one. The repertoire holds fewer than 100,000 clones, with 95% to 98% as singletons. The sequenced sample was T cells isolated from PBMCs. These receptors were taken from a human donor in good health.

This clone came up a few times. The DNA for the CDR3 is TGTGCCAGCAGCCCATTTGGACTAGCACCGAACATTCAGTACTTC. Translated, it gives CASSPFGLAPNIQYF. The chain joins TRBV7-9 to TRBJ2-4, with 8 bases matching TRBD2. The junction had 10 bases not matched to a gene; V was cut back by 5 bases and J by 7 bases. This CDR3 spans 15 amino acids. Germline CDR1 reads SEHNR; CDR2 reads FQNEAQ (reference sequence).

The rearrangement uses TRBV15 and TRBJ2-7, with D tentatively TRBD2 (6 bases). The V and J ends lost 3 bases and 3 bases respectively, with 6 bases between them. CDR3 size: 12 residues. The V gene's germline CDR1 is LNHNV and CDR2 YYDKDF (reference sequence). The CDR3 is CATSSGSYEQYF. DNA of the CDR3: TGTGCCACCAGCAGCGGGAGCTACGAGCAGTACTTC.

The gene calls are TRBV10-3 and TRBJ2-3; perhaps TRBD2 as D (5 bases). V lost 10 bases, J lost 0 bases, and 11 bases lay in between. The CDR3 consists of 13 residues. Germline V CDR1 and CDR2: ENHRY, SYGVKD. The CDR3 region has the DNA TGTGCCAGCAGCGGAGCTAGCACAGATACGCAGTATTTT. This sequence encodes CASSGASTDTQYF.

This sequence joins TRBV4-3 and TRBJ2-5, with a possible D match to TRBD2 (5 bases). CDR1 is LGHNA, CDR2 YSLEER, per germline. The CDR3 is made up of 15 amino acids. V was shortened by 2 bases and J by 0 bases, with 10 bases between the two germline ends. The CDR3 sequence is CASSQSSAHQETQYF. The CDR3 DNA reads TGCGCCAGCAGCCAAAGTAGCGCACACCAAGAGACCCAGTACTTC.

The V call is TRBV6-5, the J call TRBJ1-4; no clear D gene. V was clipped by 8 bases and J by 1 base, with 14 bases between them. The CDR3 totals 15 residues. The V gene's germline CDR1 is MNHEY and CDR2 SVGAGI. The CDR3 DNA sequence: TGTGCCAGCCCCGAGGGAGGGAGAACTAATGAAAAACTGTTTTTT. It codes for CASPEGGRTNEKLFF.

The rearrangement links TRBV12-5 to TRBJ1-5, with D perhaps TRBD1 (6 bases). Trimming removed 6 bases at V and 5 bases at J, with 8 bases between. This CDR3 comprises 12 residues. CDR1 and CDR2 from the germline V gene are LGHNT and FRNRAP. CDR3 region: CASGQGDQPQHF. CDR3 coding DNA: TGTGCTAGTGGACAGGGTGATCAGCCCCAGCATTTT.

This chain joins TRBV9 and TRBJ2-3; D may be TRBD1 (6 bases). V gave up 3 bases and J gave up 2 bases, with 10 bases separating them. Germline lookup yields CDR1 SGDLS and CDR2 YYNGEE. This CDR3 is built from 14 residues. CDR3 nucleotide sequence: TGTGCCAGCAGCGACCGGGACAACACAGATACGCAGTATTTT. It yields the protein CASSDRDNTDTQYF.

This clone was seen a handful of times. This chain uses TRBV6-4 with TRBJ2-3, with 12 bases lining up with TRBD2. This CDR3 has 15 amino acids. Germline CDR1 MRHNA, CDR2 SNTAGT. V was clipped by 4 bases and J by 4 bases; unmatched bases: 3. The CDR3 spells CASSAGTSGPDTQYF. DNA for the CDR3: TGTGCCAGCAGTGCCGGGACTAGCGGGCCAGATACGCAGTATTTT.

The chain couples TRBV29-1 to TRBJ2-7; D is possibly TRBD2 (6 bases). The V gene lost 6 bases and the J gene lost 2 bases, with 14 bases spanning the gap. The length of the CDR3 is 13 residues. The V gene's germline CDR1 is SQVTM and CDR2 ANQGSEA. The CDR3 is CSVRGRGTYEQYF. The CDR3 nucleotides are TGCAGCGTCCGAGGTCGCGGGACCTACGAGCAGTACTTC.

This clone was detected once. The chain employs TRBV7-2 and TRBJ1-5, with TRBD1 matching over 8 bases. CDR3 length equals 15 residues. V dropped 3 bases and J dropped 1; count of bases not matched to a gene: 2. Germline values: CDR1 SGHTA, CDR2 FQGNSA. The CDR3 loop reads CASSFDRGSNQPQHF. The CDR3 region has the DNA TGTGCCAGCAGCTTTGACAGGGGAAGCAATCAGCCCCAGCATTTT. The whole variable domain, remainder taken from reference TRBV7-2 and TRBJ1-5, is GAGVSQSPSNKVTEKGKDVELRCDPISGHTALYWYRQSLGQGLEFLIYFQGNSAPDKSGLPSDRFSAERTGGSVSTLTIQRTQQEDSAVYLCASSFDRGSNQPQHFGDGTRLSIL.

The chain recombines TRBV19 with TRBJ2-7, with TRBD2 matching 11 bases. V shed 5 bases and J 3 bases; nucleotides not matched to a gene: 6. The CDR3 has 15 amino acids. Germline V gene sequence: CDR1 LNHDA, CDR2 SQIVND (reference sequence). The DNA of the CDR3 is TGTGCCAGTAGTCCGGGGACTAGCGGATACTACGAGCAGTACTTC. This gives the protein CASSPGTSGYYEQYF.

The V gene is TRBV28, the J gene TRBJ2-3, with 8 nucleotides matching TRBD2. V lost 5 bases and J lost 9; bases outside the gene matches: 1. Germline V gives CDR1 MDHEN, CDR2 SYDVKM. This CDR3 contains 11 residues. This CDR3 reads CASSASGTQYF. CDR3 nucleotides: TGTGCCAGCAGTGCTAGCGGGACGCAGTATTTT.

The chain couples TRBV10-3 to TRBJ2-5; 9 bases are shared with TRBD2. The CDR3 length is 13 residues. The J segment lost 2 bases and the V segment lost 11 bases, leaving 6 bases of the junction unmatched. Germline CDR1 ENHRY, CDR2 SYGVKD. The CDR3 loop reads CASLAGFQETQYF. The CDR3 nucleotides read TGTGCCTCACTAGCGGGCTTTCAAGAGACCCAGTACTTC.

This rearrangement joins TRBV4-1 to TRBJ2-1, with 12 bases fitting TRBD2. In germline, CDR1 is MGHRA, CDR2 YSYEKL. The CDR3 covers 17 residues. With V trimmed by 0 bases and J by 7 bases, 7 bases remained unmatched. The CDR3 is CASSQDSTLAGGNEQFF. In DNA form, the CDR3 reads TGCGCCAGCAGCCAAGATAGCACACTAGCGGGAGGAAATGAGCAGTTCTTC.

The chain recombines TRBV18 with TRBJ1-1; D unresolved. The length of the CDR3 is 13 residues. Trimming pared 3 bases from V and 5 bases from J, leaving 10 bases between. Germline CDR1 KGHSH, CDR2 LQKENI. In DNA form, the CDR3 reads TGTGCCAGCTCACCTATTATTGAGACTGAAGCTTTCTTT. This gives the protein CASSPIIETEAFF. The complete variable domain, with remaining parts taken from reference TRBV18 and TRBJ1-1, reads NAGVMQNPRHLVRRRGQEARLRCSPMKGHSHVYWYRQLPEEGLKFMVYLQKENIIDESGMPKERFSAEFPKEGPSILRIQQVVRGDSAAYFCASSPIIETEAFFGQGTRLTVV.

The gene calls are TRBV6-1 and TRBJ2-7; TRBD1 is a possible D gene (6 bases). Trimming cost V 5 bases and J 7 bases, with 18 bases left between them. The CDR3 sequence is 14 residues long. Per germline, CDR1 MNHNS and CDR2 SASEGT. CDR3 sequence (DNA): TGTGCCAGCAGTCAGCCGACAGGTTTGGGTGAGCAGTACTTC. Amino acids: CASSQPTGLGEQYF.

V is TRBV28 and J is TRBJ1-4, with D perhaps matching TRBD1 (5 bases). The CDR3 has 15 residues. Germline CDR1 is MDHEN and CDR2 is SYDVKM. V was pared by 7 bases and J by 8 bases, with 20 bases between. The CDR3 sequence: CASMSLSGGKEKLFF. In DNA form, the CDR3 reads TGTGCCAGCATGTCTTTATCGGGGGGGAAAGAAAAACTGTTTTTT.

The rearrangement uses TRBV6-5 and TRBJ2-7, with 10 bases that match TRBD2. CDR1 and CDR2 from the germline V gene are MNHEY and SVGAGI. V lost 7 bases and J lost 2; bases outside the gene matches: 8. This CDR3 contains 15 residues. The CDR3 bases are TGTGCCAGCAAAGTGGGACTAGCGCCCGCCTACGAGCAGTACTTC. Encoded protein: CASKVGLAPAYEQYF.